This is a list of T cell receptor beta chains from one sample in a study of post-analysis software for immune sequencing data. Each CDR3 protein gets one entry after TCRdb re-called the PCR reads with MiXCR. The profile covers about 200,000 distinct CDR3 sequences, with around 30% appearing a single time and 3% to 3.5% taken by the ten largest. Material for sequencing was blood. These receptors came from a girl aged 2-17 years with multiple sclerosis. The conserved cysteine and the conserved F or W are not part of the CDR3 here.

J gene,V gene,CDR3 protein
TRBJ1-1,TRBV5-1,ASSTLRQGANTEAF
TRBJ2-7,TRBV7-8,ASSARVATYEQY
TRBJ2-7,TRBV5-1,ASSWTSAMSYEQY
TRBJ2-1,TRBV29-1,SVRGRDSSYNEQF
TRBJ2-7,TRBV30,AWSGALAGSSYEQY
TRBJ1-6,TRBV20-1,SASRDGKGPIPLH
TRBJ2-1,TRBV5-1,ASSLVGIAGPDGDEQF
TRBJ1-1,TRBV13,ASSTGTGEGWTEAF
TRBJ2-3,TRBV5-1,ASSLGGESSDTQY
TRBJ2-7,TRBV20-1,SASGQTGEQY
TRBJ1-2,TRBV6-6,ASSGTYGYT
TRBJ2-5,TRBV13,ASSRGQEQETQY
TRBJ2-2,TRBV5-1,ASSFANTGELF
-,TRBV27,ASSLFHEQY
TRBJ2-1,TRBV28,ASSYRQGAGHEQF
TRBJ2-7,TRBV24-1,ATSERDNEQY
TRBJ1-4,TRBV5-1,ASSSHWGPTEKLF
TRBJ2-1,TRBV20-1,SARPLGQGNDNEQF
TRBJ1-6,TRBV28,ATLGAVTYNSPLH
TRBJ2-5,TRBV6-2/TRBV6-3,ASNNREGRYKQY
TRBJ2-3,TRBV15,ATSQGSSDTQY
TRBJ2-3,TRBV4-3,ASSQDLAILSTDTQY
TRBJ2-1,TRBV7-2,ASSLSYSGTSYNEQF
TRBJ1-2,TRBV5-6,ASSLEAQGFGNYGYT
TRBJ2-1,TRBV5-5,ASSLTLGTAGNEQF
TRBJ2-7,TRBV6-5,ASSYDSNLLSYEQY
TRBJ2-6,TRBV10-3,AISESPRYSGANVLT
-,TRBV29-1,SVAVPFYEQY
TRBJ1-2,TRBV6-5,ASSYSIWGNYGYT
TRBJ2-4,TRBV20-1,SASFDRPAKNIQY
TRBJ2-1,TRBV20-1,SARDPQSGQGSYNEQF
TRBJ2-7,TRBV5-1,ASSLTSTSGRLREQY
TRBJ2-1,TRBV29-1,SAKSGLAGGEQF
TRBJ1-6,TRBV20-1,SAVDRGGSPLH
TRBJ2-3,TRBV2,ASSGRGVMQY
TRBJ2-7,TRBV2,ASTRDTSYEQY
TRBJ2-5,TRBV7-9,ASSTLAGRETQY
TRBJ2-1,TRBV28,ASSRLLPAEQF
TRBJ2-7,TRBV6-1,ASSLDFYEQY
TRBJ1-1,TRBV5-1,ASSDRGRAF
TRBJ2-3,TRBV6-1,ASRGGLAGTDTQY
TRBJ2-1,TRBV2,ASSTVGKQF
TRBJ2-2,TRBV5-6,ASSLRQGRTGELF
-,TRBV5-1,ASSRSGAKYEQY
TRBJ2-1,TRBV6-2/TRBV6-3,ARSAYGAYNEQF
TRBJ1-1,TRBV25-1,ASSESAHLQGEAF
TRBJ2-3,TRBV14,ASSVPGQGKWNTQY
TRBJ2-7,TRBV25-1,ASSESGTGGPYEQY
TRBJ2-3,TRBV9,ASSPRGPSSTDTQY